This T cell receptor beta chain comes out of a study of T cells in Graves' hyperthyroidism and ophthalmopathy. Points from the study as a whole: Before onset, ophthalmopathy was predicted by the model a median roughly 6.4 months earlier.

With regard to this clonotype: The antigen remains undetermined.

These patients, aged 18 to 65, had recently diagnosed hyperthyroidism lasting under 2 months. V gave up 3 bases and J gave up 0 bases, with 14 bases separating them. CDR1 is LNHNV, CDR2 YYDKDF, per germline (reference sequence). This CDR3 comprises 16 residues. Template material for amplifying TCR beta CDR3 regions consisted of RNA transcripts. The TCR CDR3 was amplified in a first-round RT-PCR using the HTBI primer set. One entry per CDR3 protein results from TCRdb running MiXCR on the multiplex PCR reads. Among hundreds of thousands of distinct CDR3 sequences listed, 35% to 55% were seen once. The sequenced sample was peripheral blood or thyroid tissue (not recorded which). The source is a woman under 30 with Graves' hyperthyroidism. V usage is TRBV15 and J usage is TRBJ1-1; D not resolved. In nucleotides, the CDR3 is TGTGCCACCAGCAGTTACTCCATGGCCCTGAACACTGAAGCTTTCTTT. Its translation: CATSSYSMALNTEAFF.